This TCR beta chain was recovered during a study of graft-versus-host responses after intestinal transplantation. The overall study: Multivisceral, liver-intestinal, or isolated intestinal grafts were transplanted into recipients. Uniformly, recipients were administered anti-thymocyte globulin induction with subsequent tacrolimus and steroids for roughly three years.

Graft tissue was processed to release intraepithelial and lamina propria lymphocytes. This CDR3 region has 13 residues. Germline V gene data show CDR1 as MNHNS and CDR2 as SASEGT. Trimming left V 1 base short and J 10 bases short, with 8 bases between. This clone was counted a few times. The antigen is not known. TCRdb's copy holds only in-frame clones and misses some; the assay was immunoSEQ multiplex PCR. The sample has about 9,600 clones, approximately 86% seen once. Study-level results: Early post-transplant falls in HvG clones accompanied the peak levels of circulating GvH clones. Allograft graft-versus-host to host-versus-graft clonal ratios ran high in patients with graft-donor T cell macrochimerism.

Here the sequenced sample was ileum tissue, taken around 25 months after intestinal transplantation. The chain is built from TRBV6-1 and TRBJ1-6; tentatively, D is TRBD1 (5 bases). This receptor was taken from a human patient who received an intestinal transplant, so some T cells may come from the graft donor. CDR3 in amino acids: CASSEETASPLHF. Written as DNA, the CDR3 is TGTGCCAGCAGTGAAGAGACAGCCTCACCCCTCCACTTT.